Listed here are 25 T cell receptor beta chains from one sample, sequenced in a study of cytomegalovirus exposure and HLA in healthy donors. Primers included in the PCR were 60 Vbeta and 13 Jbeta primers. Sequencing was performed with immunoSEQ multiplex PCR; in TCRdb, only in-frame clones are kept and a portion is missing. The sample has 80,000 to 95,000 clones; about three quarters are singletons. The source material was PBMCs. The receptors were gathered from a woman between 45 and 60 years old in good health and CMV-seropositive.

The chain is built from TRBV28 and TRBJ1-2; TRBD1 aligns across 9 bases. V lost 4 bases, J lost 6 bases, and 9 bases stayed unmatched. Germline CDR1 reads MDHEN; CDR2 reads SYDVKM. The CDR3 contains 15 residues. The CDR3 region is CASSSGTGSFNGYTF. The CDR3 nucleotides read TGTGCCAGCAGTTCCGGGACAGGGAGCTTCAATGGCTACACCTTC.

This rearrangement joins TRBV12-5 to TRBJ1-4; weak D call: TRBD1 (5 bases). The V gene lost 1 base and the J gene lost 8 bases, with 8 bases spanning the gap. CDR1 is LGHNT, CDR2 FRNRAP, per germline. The CDR3 length is 13 residues. The CDR3 DNA is TGTGCTAGTGGTTTGGGGGGCGCAGAAAAACTGTTTTTT. This codes for CASGLGGAEKLFF.

The genes are TRBV19 and TRBJ2-7, with 9 nucleotides matching TRBD1. CDR3 length equals 14 residues. Germline lookup yields CDR1 LNHDA and CDR2 SQIVND (reference sequence). The junction had 6 bases not matched to a gene; V was cut back by 4 bases and J by 5 bases. The CDR3 nucleotides are TGTGCCAGTAGTAAGGGGACAGGGCTCAACGAGCAGTACTTC. This gives the protein CASSKGTGLNEQYF.

This rearrangement joins TRBV7-9 to TRBJ2-7, with 13 nucleotides matching TRBD2. The junction had 5 bases not matched to a gene; V was cut back by 1 base and J by 5 bases. This CDR3 is 16 amino acids long. Germline V gives CDR1 SEHNR, CDR2 FQNEAQ (reference sequence). The CDR3 region has the DNA TGTGCCAGCAGCTTAGGGGGACTAGCGGGAATCCACGAGCAGTACTTC. The encoded protein is CASSLGGLAGIHEQYF.

CDR3 sequence: CASSLGTATYNEQFF. As DNA, the CDR3 is TGTGCCAGCAGCTTGGGCACCGCCACCTACAATGAGCAGTTCTTC. The V call is TRBV14, the J call TRBJ2-1; D not resolved. Trimming stripped 5 bases from V and 2 bases from J, with 13 bases between. This CDR3 contains 15 residues. Germline V lookup: CDR1 SGHDN, CDR2 FVKESK.

V gene TRBV9 combines with J gene TRBJ2-2, with D hard to call. The V gene's germline CDR1 is SGDLS and CDR2 YYNGEE. This CDR3 comprises 14 residues. V gave up 4 bases and J gave up 1 base, with 8 bases separating them. DNA of the CDR3: TGTGCCAGCAGCCTTTTTAGGAACACCGGGGAGCTGTTTTTT. This translates into CASSLFRNTGELFF.

The rearrangement uses TRBV13 and TRBJ2-5, with 10 bases matching TRBD2. Per germline, CDR1 PRHDT and CDR2 FYEKMQ (reference sequence). The J segment lost 2 bases and the V segment lost 0 bases, leaving 0 bases of the junction unmatched. The CDR3 is 15 amino acids. The CDR3 region has the DNA TGTGCCAGCAGCTTAGGACTAGCGGGGCAAGAGACCCAGTACTTC. This codes for CASSLGLAGQETQYF. Full variable domain (outside the CDR3, taken from reference TRBV13 and TRBJ2-5): AAGVIQSPRHLIKEKRETATLKCYPIPRHDTVYWYQQGPGQDPQFLISFYEKMQSDKGSIPDRFSAQQFSDYHSELNMSSLELGDSALYFCASSLGLAGQETQYFGPGTRLLVL.

This chain joins TRBV27 and TRBJ2-7; D might be TRBD1 (5 bases). Trimming pared 2 bases from V and 0 bases from J, leaving 11 bases between. There are 15 residues in the CDR3. Germline V CDR1 and CDR2: MNHEY, SMNVEV (reference sequence). The CDR3 loop reads CASSLLGASSYEQYF. CDR3 DNA: TGTGCCAGCAGTTTACTTGGGGCATCCTCCTACGAGCAGTACTTC.

V gene TRBV5-1 combines with J gene TRBJ2-3; TRBD2 matches at 14 bases. The germline V gene encodes CDR1 SGHRS and CDR2 YFSETQ. This CDR3 has 19 residues. V lost 0 bases and J lost 5; bases outside the gene matches: 11. CDR3 sequence: CASSLVRLAGGFEQDTQYF. The CDR3 nucleotides are TGCGCCAGCAGCTTGGTGCGACTAGCGGGAGGGTTCGAGCAAGATACGCAGTATTTT.

This clone has just a few counts. V is TRBV6-6 and J is TRBJ2-3; 7 nucleotides align to TRBD2. The V and J ends lost 6 bases and 2 bases, in that order; junction bases with no gene match: 11. The germline V gene encodes CDR1 MNHNY and CDR2 SVGAGI (reference sequence). This CDR3 spans 16 amino acids. CDR3 loop: CASSQGAGLYTDTQYF. CDR3 sequence (DNA): TGTGCCAGCAGCCAGGGAGCGGGACTTTACACAGATACGCAGTATTTT.

This clone was seen a few times. The chain employs TRBV11-2 and TRBJ1-3; D remains ambiguous. Trimming shortened V by 5 bases and J by 0 bases, and 20 bases separated the two germline ends. This CDR3 contains 18 residues. CDR1 is SGHAT and CDR2 is FQNNGV in the germline V gene. The CDR3 spells CASSPLPNRRSSGNTIYF. Here the CDR3 DNA reads TGTGCCAGCAGCCCCTTGCCCAACAGACGCTCCTCTGGAAACACCATATATTTT.

The chain joins TRBV29-1 to TRBJ1-2; possible D gene TRBD1, 6 bases. The CDR3 totals 12 residues. CDR1 and CDR2 from the germline V gene are SQVTM and ANQGSEA. V lost 6 bases and J 5 bases, leaving 13 bases between the germline ends. CDR3 in DNA: TGCAGCGTCTCGGACAGTGAGTATGGCTACACCTTC. This codes for CSVSDSEYGYTF.

The chain links TRBV9 to TRBJ1-6; D is possibly TRBD1 (6 bases). Per germline, CDR1 SGDLS and CDR2 YYNGEE. The CDR3 spans 15 residues. V gave up 4 bases and J gave up 9 bases, with 17 bases separating them. CDR3 DNA sequence: TGTGCCAGCAGCTTCCAGACAGGTCGTACTTCACCCCTCCACTTT. As protein: CASSFQTGRTSPLHF.

Worth noting for this clone: At one of its ends the junction is not consistent with the germline gene, which may arise from a read error. J is TRBJ2-5 and V is TRBV7-9, with D unclear. Germline CDR1 and CDR2: SEHNR and FQNEAQ (reference sequence). CDR3 size: 12 residues. CDR3 amino acids: CSSSPVRETQYF. The CDR3, as DNA: TGTTCCAGCAGTCCCGTCAGAGAGACCCAGTACTTC.

The chain carries TRBV11-1 and TRBJ2-5; D may be TRBD2 (6 bases). Germline-derived CDR1 and CDR2 are SGHAT and FQDESV (reference sequence). V gave up 8 bases and J gave up 2 bases, with 9 bases separating them. The CDR3 sequence is 12 residues long. The CDR3 nucleotides are TGTGCCAGCCGGAGGGAACAAGAGACCCAGTACTTC. It is translated as CASRREQETQYF. Based on the CDR3 plus reference TRBV11-1 and TRBJ2-5, the full variable domain is EAEVAQSPRYKITEKSQAVAFWCDPISGHATLYWYRQILGQGPELLVQFQDESVVDDSQLPKDRFSAERLKGVDSTLKIQPAELGDSAMYLCASRREQETQYFGPGTRLLVL.

The chain combines TRBV5-4 with TRBJ2-1; D may be TRBD2 (5 bases). The CDR3 covers 13 residues. In germline, CDR1 is SGHNT, CDR2 YYREEE (reference sequence). V was trimmed by 4 bases and J by 10 bases, leaving 15 bases between them. In nucleotides, the CDR3 is TGTGCCAGCAGCCAACCCGACTACCCCGAGCAGTTCTTC. Translation: CASSQPDYPEQFF.

The V and J genes are TRBV2 and TRBJ2-3; D is uncertain. Deletions cut 3 bases from V and 7 bases from J, with 8 bases between. The CDR3 has 12 residues. In germline, CDR1 is SNHLY, CDR2 FYNNEI. The CDR3 spells CASSDRKNTQYF. Here the CDR3 DNA reads TGTGCCAGCAGTGACCGTAAAAATACGCAGTATTTT. Supplemented by reference TRBV2 and TRBJ2-3, the full variable domain reads EPEVTQTPSHQVTQMGQEVILRCVPISNHLYFYWYRQILGQKVEFLVSFYNNEISEKSEIFDDQFSVERPDGSNFTLKIRSTKLEDSAMYFCASSDRKNTQYFGPGTRLTVL.

Points on this clone: The sample contains more than one DNA sequence encoding this CDR3. This sequence joins TRBV6-5 and TRBJ1-3; D is uncertain. Germline CDR1 is MNHEY and CDR2 is SVGAGI. The CDR3 spans 16 residues. The V gene lost 3 bases and the J gene lost 1 base, with 13 bases spanning the gap. CDR3 coding DNA: TGTGCCAGCAGTTATAGCGGACCGCAATCTGGAAACACCATATATTTT. Protein: CASSYSGPQSGNTIYF.

The rearrangement joins TRBV5-1 to TRBJ2-2; TRBD2 matches 10 bases. This CDR3 comprises 16 residues. After removal of 2 bases from V and 5 bases from J, the junction contained 6 bases not matched to a gene. Germline CDR1 is SGHRS and CDR2 is YFSETQ. For the CDR3, the DNA is TGCGCCAGCAGCTTCCTAGCGGGAGTGAGGACCGGGGAGCTGTTTTTT. Its translation: CASSFLAGVRTGELFF.

V is TRBV7-3 and J is TRBJ2-1; 7 bases align to TRBD1. Germline lookup yields CDR1 SGHTA and CDR2 FQGTGA. This CDR3 contains 16 residues. V shed 3 bases, J shed 0 bases, and the junction held 5 bases outside the gene matches. In nucleotides, the CDR3 is TGTGCCAGCAGCTTGACAGGGTACAGCTCCTACAATGAGCAGTTCTTC. Translated: CASSLTGYSSYNEQFF.

The V and J genes are TRBV5-4 and TRBJ2-7; the match to TRBD2 covers 11 bases. The CDR3 has 15 residues. CDR1 is SGHNT, CDR2 YYREEE, per germline (reference sequence). V shed 4 bases and J 5 bases; nucleotides not matched to a gene: 8. The CDR3 loop reads CASSPTSGSYHEQYF. For the CDR3, the DNA is TGTGCCAGCAGCCCTACTAGCGGGAGTTACCACGAGCAGTACTTC.

The V call is TRBV7-8, the J call TRBJ1-1; no reliable D call. The length of the CDR3 is 14 residues. Trimming took off 2 bases at V and 0 bases at J, with 7 bases between the two ends. The germline V gene encodes CDR1 SGHVS and CDR2 FQNEAQ. CDR3 sequence (DNA): TGTGCCAGCAGCTTAACCGGGGTGAACACTGAAGCTTTCTTT. Protein sequence: CASSLTGVNTEAFF.

This sequence joins TRBV13 and TRBJ2-4, with 7 bases aligning to TRBD2. Per germline, CDR1 PRHDT and CDR2 FYEKMQ (reference sequence). CDR3 size: 19 residues. V was clipped by 3 bases and J by 1 base; unmatched bases: 15. CDR3 in DNA: TGTGCCAGCAGCTTGAACAGGAAGGCGGGGGATTGGGCCAAAAACATTCAGTACTTC. This encodes CASSLNRKAGDWAKNIQYF.

The chain combines TRBV7-3 with TRBJ2-1, with 7 bases matching TRBD1. The V and J ends lost 6 bases and 9 bases, in that order; junction bases with no gene match: 11. CDR1 SGHTA and CDR2 FQGTGA come from the germline V gene. This CDR3 spans 14 amino acids. In nucleotides, the CDR3 is TGTGCCAGCAGTGCCTGGGTAGGGGGCGGTGAGCAGTTCTTC. This encodes CASSAWVGGGEQFF.

The chain couples TRBV12-2 to TRBJ1-1; the table calls TRBD1, which could not be checked here. TRBV12-2 is an annotated pseudogene. The CDR3 runs 15 residues. CDR3 sequence (DNA): TGTGCAAGTCCCTTGAGGGAACAGGGGAACACTGAAGCTTTCTTT. Protein product: CASPLREQGNTEAFF.